This T cell receptor (beta chain) was profiled in a study of T-cell memory formation after mild COVID-19. The authors produced TCR alpha and TCR beta cDNA libraries with sample barcodes and UMIs by 5'RACE using constant-segment primers. TCRdb reprocessed the 5' RACE reads with MiXCR, giving one entry per CDR3 protein. In the table there are fewer than 400,000 distinct CDR3 sequences, around 13% of which are singletons. In germline, CDR1 is MNHEY, CDR2 SVGEGT. V lost 5 bases and J lost 5, with 16 bases in between. This CDR3 is 15 amino acids long. The study, taken as a whole, reports: Pre-infection memory held some responding clones, suggesting pre-existing cross-reactive T cells responded.

Note on this clonotype: No antigen is known for it.

This sequence was found in a man younger than 30 who had mild COVID-19 (a few samples of this study predate the infection). Cell type and time point are not known. The sample comprised PBMCs or a T cell subset sorted from them (not recorded which). The chain couples TRBV6-2 or TRBV6-3 to TRBJ1-5; D may be TRBD1 (5 bases). The CDR3 bases are TGTGCCAGCAGTGGGTCTCAGGGTACCCATCAGCCCCAGCATTTT. Protein product: CASSGSQGTHQPQHF.